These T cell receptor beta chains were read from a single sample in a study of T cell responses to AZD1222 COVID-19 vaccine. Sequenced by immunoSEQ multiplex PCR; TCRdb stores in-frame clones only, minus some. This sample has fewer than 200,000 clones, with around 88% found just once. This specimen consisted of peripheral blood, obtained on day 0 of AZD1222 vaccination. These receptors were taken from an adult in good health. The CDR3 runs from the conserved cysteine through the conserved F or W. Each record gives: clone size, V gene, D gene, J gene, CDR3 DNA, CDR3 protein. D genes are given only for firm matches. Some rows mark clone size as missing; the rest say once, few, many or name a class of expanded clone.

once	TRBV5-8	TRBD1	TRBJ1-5	TGTGCCAGCAGCTTCCGGACAGGCTACAATCAGCCCCAGCATTTT	CASSFRTGYNQPQHF
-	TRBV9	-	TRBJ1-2	TGTGCCAGCAGCGACCACTATGGCTACACCTTC	CASSDHYGYTF
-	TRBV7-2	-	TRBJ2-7	TGTGCCAGCAGCTTCGCCAGCCGGGGCGAGCAGTACTTC	CASSFASRGEQYF
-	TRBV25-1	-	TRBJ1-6	TGTGCCAGCGCACGCGGCGGCCAGGTGACTAATAATTCACCCCTCCACTTT	CASARGGQVTNNSPLHF
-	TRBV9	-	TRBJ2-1	TGTGCCAGCAGCGTAAGGGCTTCAGGGGACAATGAGCAGTTCTTC	CASSVRASGDNEQFF
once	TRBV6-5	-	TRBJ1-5	TGTGCCAGCAGTTATTCGAGTAGCAATCAGCCCCAGCATTTT	CASSYSSSNQPQHF
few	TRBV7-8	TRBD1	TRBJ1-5	TGTGCCAGCAGCTTAGGGACAGGGTCCCCTAGAAATCAGCCCCAGCATTTT	CASSLGTGSPRNQPQHF
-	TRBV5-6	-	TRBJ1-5	TGTGCCAGCAGTACCCAGGGCCTCAATCAGCCCCAGCATTTT	CASSTQGLNQPQHF
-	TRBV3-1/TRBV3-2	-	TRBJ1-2	TGTGCCAGCAGCCAGGTGTCAGTCGACGGCTACACCTTC	CASSQVSVDGYTF
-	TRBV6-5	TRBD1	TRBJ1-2	TGTGCCAGCAGCCCGACAGGGAGGCTTTCCTATGGCTACACCTTC	CASSPTGRLSYGYTF
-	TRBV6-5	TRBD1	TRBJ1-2	TGTGCCAGCACCCGAGACAGGGGCTCCCTTGGCTACACCTTC	CASTRDRGSLGYTF
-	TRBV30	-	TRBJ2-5	TGTGCCTGGAGTGTCAAGGGGACCCAGTACTTC	CAWSVKGTQYF
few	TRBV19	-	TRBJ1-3	TGTGCCAGTAGTACCGGAGGAAACACCATATATTTT	CASSTGGNTIYF
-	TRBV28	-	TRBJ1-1	TGTGCCAGCCCGGGGGGGCCTGAAGCTTTCTTT	CASPGGPEAFF
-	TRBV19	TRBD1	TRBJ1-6	TGTGCCAGTAGTCCGGGGGCAGGGGGCAACTATAATTCACCCCTCCACTTT	CASSPGAGGNYNSPLHF
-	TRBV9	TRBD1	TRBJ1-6	TGTGCCAGCAGCAAGGGACAGTTAAGAGGTTCACCCCTCCACTTT	CASSKGQLRGSPLHF
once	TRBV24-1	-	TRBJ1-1	TGTGCCACCAGTGATCGGGCCTACACTGAAGCTTTCTTT	CATSDRAYTEAFF
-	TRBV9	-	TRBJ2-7	TGTGCCAGCAGCGTAGGGGACCCCTTCCTTTACGAGCAGTACTTC	CASSVGDPFLYEQYF
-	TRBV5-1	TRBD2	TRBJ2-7	TGCGCCAGCAGCTTGGGGACTAGCGGAATTTACGAGCAGTACTTC	CASSLGTSGIYEQYF
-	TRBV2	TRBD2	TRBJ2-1	TGTGCCAGCAGTCGGAGCGGGAGCCATGAGCAGTTCTTC	CASSRSGSHEQFF
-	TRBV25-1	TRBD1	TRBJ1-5	TGTGCCAGCAGTTGGGACAGGGGAGTCAATCAGCCCCAGCATTTT	CASSWDRGVNQPQHF
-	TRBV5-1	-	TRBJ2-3	TGCGCCAGCAGTTCGGAGGCAGCTACGCAGTATTTT	CASSSEAATQYF
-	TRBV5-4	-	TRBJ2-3	TGTGCCGAGGGGGGGGAACATAGCACAGATACGCAGTATTTT	CAEGGEHSTDTQYF
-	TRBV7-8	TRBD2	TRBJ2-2	TGTGCCAGCAGCACGGCGGGGGGGCGCACCGGGGAGCTGTTTTTT	CASSTAGGRTGELFF
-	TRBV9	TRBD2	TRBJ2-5	TGTGCCAGCAGCAAAAGACTAGCGAACCAAGAGACCCAGTACTTC	CASSKRLANQETQYF
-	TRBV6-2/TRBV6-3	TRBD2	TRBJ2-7	TGTGCCAGCAGCAAAGGACTAGCGGGAGGGCCCGGTGTTTCGTACGAGCAGTACTTC	CASSKGLAGGPGVSYEQYF
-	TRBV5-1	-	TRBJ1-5	TGCGCCAGCAGCTTGTCGGCAGGCGGTAATCAGCCCCAGCATTTT	CASSLSAGGNQPQHF
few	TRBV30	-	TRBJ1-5	TGTGCCTGGAGTGTCCCCCGGGTGCCGGGGAATCAGCCCCAGCATTTT	CAWSVPRVPGNQPQHF
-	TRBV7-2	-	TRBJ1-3	TGTGCCAGCAGCTTTGACCAGGCGGAAGGAAACACCATATATTTT	CASSFDQAEGNTIYF
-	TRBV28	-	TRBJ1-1	TGTGCCAGCAGTTCCCGACAGAGTATGAACACTGAAGCTTTCTTT	CASSSRQSMNTEAFF
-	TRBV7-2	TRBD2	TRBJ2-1	TGTGCCAGCAGCTTGAATAGCGGGGGGCGCTCCTACAATGAGCAGTTCTTC	CASSLNSGGRSYNEQFF
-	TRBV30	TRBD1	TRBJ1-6	TGTGCCTGGAGTAGGCAGGCCGGGACAGATTCACCCCTCCACTTT	CAWSRQAGTDSPLHF
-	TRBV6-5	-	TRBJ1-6	TGTGCCAGCAGCCTCAGTCGTAGTGGGAATTCACCCCTCCACTTT	CASSLSRSGNSPLHF
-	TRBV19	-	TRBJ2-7	TGTGCCAGTAGTATCCTGGAGGGCTACGAGCAGTACTTC	CASSILEGYEQYF
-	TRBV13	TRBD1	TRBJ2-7	TGTGCCAGCAGCTCCCGGGGACAGGCAACCTACGAGCAGTACTTC	CASSSRGQATYEQYF
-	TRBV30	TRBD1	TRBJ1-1	TGTGCCTGGTGCCGGGACAGAAACACTGAAGCTTTCTTT	CAWCRDRNTEAFF
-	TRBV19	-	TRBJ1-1	TGTGCCAGTAGTATTACTAGGAAGAACACTGAAGCTTTCTTT	CASSITRKNTEAFF
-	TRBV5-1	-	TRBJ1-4	TGCGCCAGCAGGGGATTGACGACTAATGAAAAACTGTTTTTT	CASRGLTTNEKLFF
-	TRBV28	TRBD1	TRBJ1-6	TGTGCCAGCAGGCGGGACAGCTCAAATTCACCCCTCCACTTT	CASRRDSSNSPLHF
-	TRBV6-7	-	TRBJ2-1	TGTGCCAGCAGTTATCCCCCGGACAGCTCCTACAATGAGCAGTTCTTC	CASSYPPDSSYNEQFF
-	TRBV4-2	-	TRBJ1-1	TGTGCCAGCAGCCCTGGGGGGGGTGTGAACACTGAAGCTTTCTTT	CASSPGGGVNTEAFF
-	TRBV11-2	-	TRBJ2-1	TGTGCCAGCAGCTTACAGGGCGGGATTAATGAGCAGTTCTTC	CASSLQGGINEQFF
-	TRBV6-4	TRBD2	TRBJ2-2	TGTGCCACCTTAGTTAGCGGGAGGGCCGGGGAGCTGTTTTTT	CATLVSGRAGELFF
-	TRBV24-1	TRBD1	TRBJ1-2	TGTGCCACCAGTGCACAGGGGTACTATGGCTACACCTTC	CATSAQGYYGYTF
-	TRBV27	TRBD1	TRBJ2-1	TGTGCCAGCAGCCCCAGGACAGGGAAGATCTACAATGAGCAGTTCTTC	CASSPRTGKIYNEQFF
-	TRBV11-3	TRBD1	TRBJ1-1	TGTGCCAGCAGCCGGGACAGTCTGAACACTGAAGCTTTCTTT	CASSRDSLNTEAFF
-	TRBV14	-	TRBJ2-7	TGTGCCAGCAGCCAAGATTACCGGACTGGGTACTACGAGCAGTACTTC	CASSQDYRTGYYEQYF
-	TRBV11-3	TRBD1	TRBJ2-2	TGTGCCAGCAGCATGGGAACCCAGGGGGCATGGACCGGGGAGCTGTTTTTT	CASSMGTQGAWTGELFF
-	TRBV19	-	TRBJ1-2	TGTGCCAGTGCTTCAGGACGGACTAACTATGGCTACACCTTC	CASASGRTNYGYTF
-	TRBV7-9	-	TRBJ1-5	TGTGCCAGCACCATCAATCAGCCCCAGCATTTT	CASTINQPQHF